A single sample gave rise to the 5 T cell receptor beta chains below, sequenced in a study of cytomegalovirus exposure and HLA in healthy donors. Vbeta (60) and Jbeta (13) primers were used in the PCR. Assay used: immunoSEQ multiplex PCR; TCRdb lists only in-frame clones, some missing. The sample has under 200,000 clones, and its top ten clones hold 0.65% to 0.9%. Sequenced input: PBMCs. These receptors all come from a woman under 30 in good health and CMV-seropositive.

The rearrangement links TRBV21-1 to TRBJ1-1. TRBV21-1 is recorded as a pseudogene. The CDR3 loop spans 14 amino acids. CDR3 sequence (DNA): TGTGCCAGCAGCATACTGGGGGGGAACACTGAAGCTTTCTTT. Translation gives CASSILGGNTEAFF.

This sequence joins TRBV4-2 and TRBJ2-1; D remains unclear. CDR1 is LGHNA, CDR2 YNFKEQ, per germline. The CDR3 has 14 residues. Trimming pared 0 bases from V and 12 bases from J, leaving 15 bases between. DNA for the CDR3: TGTGCCAGCAGCCAAGAACAAGCGTCACCTGGGCAGTTCTTC. It translates to CASSQEQASPGQFF.

The gene calls are TRBV15 and TRBJ2-7; D might be TRBD1 (7 bases). This CDR3 has 16 amino acids. Germline CDR1 LNHNV, CDR2 YYDKDF (reference sequence). V was clipped by 0 bases and J by 2 bases, with 14 bases between them. The CDR3 loop is CATSRDQGGLPYEQYF. The CDR3 DNA sequence: TGTGCCACCAGCAGAGATCAGGGGGGCCTGCCCTACGAGCAGTACTTC.

V usage is TRBV2 and J usage is TRBJ2-2, with a possible D match to TRBD2 (5 bases). Germline V gives CDR1 SNHLY, CDR2 FYNNEI. This CDR3 region has 12 residues. Trimming took off 7 bases at V and 4 bases at J, with 7 bases between the two ends. CDR3 DNA sequence: TGTGCCAGCACGGCGGGCACCGGGGAGCTGTTTTTT. Its protein is CASTAGTGELFF.

The V and J genes are TRBV6-5 and TRBJ1-2; TRBD1 aligns across 10 bases. The germline gives CDR1 MNHEY, CDR2 SVGAGI. The V segment lost 6 bases and the J segment 8 bases; nucleotides outside the gene matches: 6. The CDR3 length is 13 residues. CDR3: CASRPDRGRGYTF. Written as DNA, the CDR3 is TGTGCCAGCAGACCAGACAGGGGGCGAGGCTACACCTTC.